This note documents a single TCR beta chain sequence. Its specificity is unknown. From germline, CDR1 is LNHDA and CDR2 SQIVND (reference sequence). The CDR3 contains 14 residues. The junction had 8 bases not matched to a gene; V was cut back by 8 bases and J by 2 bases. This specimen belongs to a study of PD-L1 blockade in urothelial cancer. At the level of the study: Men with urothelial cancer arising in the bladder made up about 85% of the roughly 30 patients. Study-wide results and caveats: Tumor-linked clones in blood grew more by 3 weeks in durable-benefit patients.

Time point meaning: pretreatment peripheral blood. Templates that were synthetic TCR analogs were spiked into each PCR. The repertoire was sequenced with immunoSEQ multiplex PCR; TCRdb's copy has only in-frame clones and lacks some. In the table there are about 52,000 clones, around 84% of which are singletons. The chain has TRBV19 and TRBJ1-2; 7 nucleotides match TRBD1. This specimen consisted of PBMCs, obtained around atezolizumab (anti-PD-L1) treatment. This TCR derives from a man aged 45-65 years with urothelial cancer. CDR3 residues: CASLAGTANYGYTF. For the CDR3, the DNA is TGTGCCAGTCTCGCCGGGACAGCCAACTATGGCTACACCTTC. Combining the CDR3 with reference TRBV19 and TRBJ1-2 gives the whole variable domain DGGITQSPKYLFRKEGQNVTLSCEQNLNHDAMYWYRQDPGQGLRLIYYSQIVNDFQKGDIAEGYSVSREKKESFPLTVTSAQKNPTAFYLCASLAGTANYGYTFGSGTRLTVV.